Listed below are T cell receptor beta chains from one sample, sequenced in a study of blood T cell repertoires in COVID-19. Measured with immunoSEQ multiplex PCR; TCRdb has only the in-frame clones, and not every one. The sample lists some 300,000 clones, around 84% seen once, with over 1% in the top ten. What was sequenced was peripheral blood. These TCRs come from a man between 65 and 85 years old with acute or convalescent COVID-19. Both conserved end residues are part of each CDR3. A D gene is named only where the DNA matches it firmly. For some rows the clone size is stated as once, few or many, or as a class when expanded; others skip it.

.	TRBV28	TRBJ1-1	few	CASSFRPLRRTALNTEAFF	TGTGCCAGCAGTTTCCGACCACTAAGACGGACAGCACTGAACACTGAAGCTTTCTTT
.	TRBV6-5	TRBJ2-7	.	CASTYIYEQYF	TGTGCCAGCACGTACATCTACGAGCAGTACTTC
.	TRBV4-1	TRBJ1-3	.	CASSQGQRNTIYF	TGCGCCAGCAGCCAAGGGCAGAGAAACACCATATATTTT
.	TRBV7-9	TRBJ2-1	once	CAMGGGTVTGNEQFF	TGTGCCATGGGAGGCGGGACGGTAACCGGGAATGAGCAGTTCTTC
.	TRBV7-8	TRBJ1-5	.	CASSHMAQGWGNQPQHF	TGTGCCAGCAGCCATATGGCACAGGGTTGGGGCAATCAGCCCCAGCATTTT
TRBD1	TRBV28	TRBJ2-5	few	CASSLGTGGLYQETQYF	TGTGCCAGCAGCCTCGGGACAGGGGGTTTGTACCAAGAGACCCAGTACTTC
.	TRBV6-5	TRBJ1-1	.	CASSYGGGTEAFF	TGTGCCAGCAGTTACGGCGGGGGCACTGAAGCTTTCTTT
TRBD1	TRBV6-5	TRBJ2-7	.	CASTQGQSYEQYF	TGTGCCAGCACCCAGGGACAGTCCTACGAGCAGTACTTC
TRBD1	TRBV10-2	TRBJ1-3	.	CASRVGQGSGNTIYF	TGCGCCAGCAGGGTCGGACAGGGGAGCGGAAACACCATATATTTT
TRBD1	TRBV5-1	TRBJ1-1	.	CASSSTGGKGTEAFF	TGCGCCAGCAGCTCGACAGGGGGCAAAGGCACTGAAGCTTTCTTT
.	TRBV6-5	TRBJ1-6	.	CASGGAGSYNSPLHF	TGTGCCAGCGGAGGGGCCGGCTCCTATAATTCACCCCTCCACTTT
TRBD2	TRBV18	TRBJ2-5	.	CASSPTGLAGRQATQYF	TGTGCCAGCTCACCTACGGGACTAGCGGGGAGGCAAGCGACCCAGTACTTC
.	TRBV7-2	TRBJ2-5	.	CASSSGLQTQYF	TGTGCCAGCAGCTCCGGGTTGCAGACCCAGTACTTC
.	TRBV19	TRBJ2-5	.	CASSKGGALGETQYF	TGTGCCAGTAGTAAAGGGGGGGCCCTGGGAGAGACCCAGTACTTC
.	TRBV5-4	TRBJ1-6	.	CASSLGQGIWNSPLHF	TGTGCCAGCAGCTTGGGTCAGGGGATCTGGAATTCACCCCTCCACTTT
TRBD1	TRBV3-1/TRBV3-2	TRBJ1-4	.	CASRMRDRDEKLFF	TGTGCCAGCAGAATGCGGGACAGGGATGAAAAACTGTTTTTT
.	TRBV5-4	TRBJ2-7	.	CASSLQGSILNEQYF	TGTGCCAGCAGCTTGCAGGGATCTATTTTGAACGAGCAGTACTTC
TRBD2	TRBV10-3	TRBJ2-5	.	CAISDAPVLAGGQETQYF	TGTGCCATCAGTGACGCCCCGGTACTAGCGGGAGGCCAAGAGACCCAGTACTTC
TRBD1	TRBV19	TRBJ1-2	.	CASSNSGTGASFGYGYTF	TGTGCCAGTAGTAATTCGGGGACAGGGGCTTCCTTTGGCTATGGCTACACCTTC
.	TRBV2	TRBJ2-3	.	CASSGLRVQVYF	TGTGCCAGCAGTGGTTTGCGGGTTCAGGTGTATTTT
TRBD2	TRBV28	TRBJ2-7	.	CASSPLPGLAGAYEQYF	TGTGCCAGCAGTCCCCTCCCCGGACTAGCGGGGGCCTACGAGCAGTACTTC
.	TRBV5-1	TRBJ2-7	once	CASSLTGESYEQYF	TGCGCCAGCAGCTTAACGGGGGAGTCCTACGAGCAGTACTTC
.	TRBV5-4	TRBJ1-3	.	CASSLQGRNTIYF	TGTGCCAGCAGCTTACAGGGTCGAAACACCATATATTTT
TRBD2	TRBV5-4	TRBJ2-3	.	CASSFISGRARPSTDTQYF	TGTGCCAGCAGCTTCATTAGCGGGAGGGCCCGACCTAGCACAGATACGCAGTATTTT